This T cell receptor (beta chain) was sequenced during a study of blood T cell repertoires in COVID-19. The CDR3 sequence is 14 residues long. J was trimmed by 4 bases and V by 7 bases; bases with no gene match: 8. Germline V gene sequence: CDR1 SEHNR, CDR2 FQNEAQ (reference sequence). Using immunoSEQ multiplex PCR, the repertoire was profiled, and TCRdb retains in-frame clones only, with some absent. The table shows approximately 160,000 clones, with roughly 93% occurring only once. Sample: peripheral blood. This rearrangement joins TRBV7-9 to TRBJ2-3, with 7 positions matching TRBD2. This receptor was taken from a woman aged 55-69 years with COVID-19, enrolled during active disease. The CDR3 here is CASNVGRLADTQYF. DNA of the CDR3: TGTGCCAGCAACGTCGGGAGGCTCGCAGATACGCAGTATTTT.